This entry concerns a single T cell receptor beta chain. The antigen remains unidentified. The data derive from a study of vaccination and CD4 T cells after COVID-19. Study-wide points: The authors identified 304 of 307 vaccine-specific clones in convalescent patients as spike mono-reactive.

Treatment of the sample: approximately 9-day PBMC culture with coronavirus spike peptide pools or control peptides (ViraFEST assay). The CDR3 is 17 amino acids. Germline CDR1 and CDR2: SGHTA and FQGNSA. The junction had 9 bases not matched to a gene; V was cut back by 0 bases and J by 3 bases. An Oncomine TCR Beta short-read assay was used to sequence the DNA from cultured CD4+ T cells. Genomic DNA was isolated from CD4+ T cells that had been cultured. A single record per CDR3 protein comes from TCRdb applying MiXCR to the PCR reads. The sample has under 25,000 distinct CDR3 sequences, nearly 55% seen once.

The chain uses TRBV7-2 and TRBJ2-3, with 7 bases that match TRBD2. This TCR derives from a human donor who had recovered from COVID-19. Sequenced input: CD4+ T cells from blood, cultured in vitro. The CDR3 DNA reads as TGTGCCAGCAGCTTAGCCCTAACGGGAGGTGGTACAGATACGCAGTATTTT. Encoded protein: CASSLALTGGGTDTQYF.